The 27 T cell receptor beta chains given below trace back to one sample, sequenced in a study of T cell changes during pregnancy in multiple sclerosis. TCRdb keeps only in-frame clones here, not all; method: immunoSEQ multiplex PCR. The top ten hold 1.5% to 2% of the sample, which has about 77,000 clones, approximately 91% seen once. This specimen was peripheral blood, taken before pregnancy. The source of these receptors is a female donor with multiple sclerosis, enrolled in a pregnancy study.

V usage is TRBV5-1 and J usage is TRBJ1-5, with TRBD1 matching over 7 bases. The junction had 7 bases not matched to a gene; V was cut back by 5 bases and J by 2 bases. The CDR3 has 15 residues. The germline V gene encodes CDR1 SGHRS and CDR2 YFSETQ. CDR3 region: CASREGTEGNQPQHF. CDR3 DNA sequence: TGCGCCAGCAGGGAGGGGACAGAAGGCAATCAGCCCCAGCATTTT.

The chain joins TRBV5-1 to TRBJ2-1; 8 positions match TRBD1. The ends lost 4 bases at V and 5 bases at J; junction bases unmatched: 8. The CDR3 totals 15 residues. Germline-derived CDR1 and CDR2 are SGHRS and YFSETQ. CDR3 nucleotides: TGCGCCAGCAGCATCACGGACAGGGAGAACAATGAGCAGTTCTTC. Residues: CASSITDRENNEQFF.

In DNA, the CDR3 is TGTGCCAGCACCACAATCGCTCGGGCCGGGGAGCTGTTTTTT. Its translation is CASTTIARAGELFF. The chain uses TRBV5-4 and TRBJ2-2; unclear D gene. The CDR3 has 14 residues. The germline gives CDR1 SGHNT, CDR2 YYREEE (reference sequence). Trimming left V 6 bases short and J 6 bases short, with 15 bases between.

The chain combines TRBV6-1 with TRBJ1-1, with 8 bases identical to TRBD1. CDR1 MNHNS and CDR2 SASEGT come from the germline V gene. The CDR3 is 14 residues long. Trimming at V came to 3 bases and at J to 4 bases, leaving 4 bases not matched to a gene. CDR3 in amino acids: CASSEGGQGTEAFF. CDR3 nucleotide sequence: TGTGCCAGCAGTGAGGGTGGACAGGGCACTGAAGCTTTCTTT.

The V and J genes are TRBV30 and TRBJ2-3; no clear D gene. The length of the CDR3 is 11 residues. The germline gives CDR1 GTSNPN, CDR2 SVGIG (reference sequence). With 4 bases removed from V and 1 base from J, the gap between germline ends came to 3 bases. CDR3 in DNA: TGTGCCTGGACGGGCACAGATACGCAGTATTTT. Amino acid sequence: CAWTGTDTQYF.

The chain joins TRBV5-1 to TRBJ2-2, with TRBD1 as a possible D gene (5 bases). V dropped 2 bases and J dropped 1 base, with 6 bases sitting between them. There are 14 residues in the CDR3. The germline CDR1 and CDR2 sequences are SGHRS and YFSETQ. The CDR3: CASSFGQNTGELFF. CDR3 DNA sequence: TGCGCCAGCAGCTTTGGACAGAACACCGGGGAGCTGTTTTTT.

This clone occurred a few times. DNA of the CDR3: TGTGCCATCAGTGAGGGGCCGACAGTGCATGAGCAGTTCTTC. Its protein is CAISEGPTVHEQFF. The genes are TRBV10-3 and TRBJ2-1; D is perhaps TRBD1 (5 bases). Trimming stripped 2 bases from V and 8 bases from J, with 13 bases between. Germline-derived CDR1 and CDR2 are ENHRY and SYGVKD. The CDR3 is 14 residues long.

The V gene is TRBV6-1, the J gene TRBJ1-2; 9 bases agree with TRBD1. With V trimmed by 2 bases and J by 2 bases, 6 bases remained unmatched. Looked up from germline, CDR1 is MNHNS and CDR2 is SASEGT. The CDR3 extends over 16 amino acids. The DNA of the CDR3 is TGTGCCAGCAGTGAAAGTCGGACAGGGGTAAACTATGGCTACACCTTC. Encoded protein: CASSESRTGVNYGYTF.

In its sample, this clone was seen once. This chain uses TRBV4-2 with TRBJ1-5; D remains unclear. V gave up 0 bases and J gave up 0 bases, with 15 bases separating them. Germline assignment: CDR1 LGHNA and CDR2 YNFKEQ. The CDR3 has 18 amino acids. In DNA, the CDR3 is TGTGCCAGCAGCCAAGACGAGGGTATGGGATTTAGCAATCAGCCCCAGCATTTT. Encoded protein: CASSQDEGMGFSNQPQHF.

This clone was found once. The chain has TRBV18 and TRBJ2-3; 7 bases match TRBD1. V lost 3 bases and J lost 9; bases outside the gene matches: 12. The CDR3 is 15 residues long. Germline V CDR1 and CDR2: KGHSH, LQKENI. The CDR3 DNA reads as TGTGCCAGCTCACCTAGACAGGGAGAGACTCTGACGCAGTATTTT. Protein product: CASSPRQGETLTQYF.

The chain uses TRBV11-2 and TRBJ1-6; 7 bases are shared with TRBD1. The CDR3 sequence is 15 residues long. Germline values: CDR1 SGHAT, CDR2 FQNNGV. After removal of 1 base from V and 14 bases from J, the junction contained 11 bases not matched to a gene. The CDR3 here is CASSLVGTAFYTLHF. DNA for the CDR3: TGTGCCAGCAGCTTAGTTGGGACAGCATTTTACACCCTCCACTTT. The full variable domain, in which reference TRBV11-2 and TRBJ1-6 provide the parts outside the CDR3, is EAGVAQSPRYKIIEKRQSVAFWCNPISGHATLYWYQQILGQGPKLLIQFQNNGVVDDSQLPKDRFSAERLKGVDSTLKIQPAKLEDSAVYLCASSLVGTAFYTLHFGNGTRLTVT.

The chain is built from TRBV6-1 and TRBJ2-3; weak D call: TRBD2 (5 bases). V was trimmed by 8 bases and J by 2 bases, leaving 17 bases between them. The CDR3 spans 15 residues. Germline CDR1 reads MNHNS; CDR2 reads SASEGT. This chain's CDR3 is CASLLSGGSTDTQYF. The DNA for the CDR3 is TGTGCCAGCCTGCTAAGCGGAGGATCCACAGATACGCAGTATTTT.

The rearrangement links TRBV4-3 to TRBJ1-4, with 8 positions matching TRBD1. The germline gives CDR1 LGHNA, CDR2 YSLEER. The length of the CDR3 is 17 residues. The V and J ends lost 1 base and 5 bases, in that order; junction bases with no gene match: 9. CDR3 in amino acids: CASSQGRWRQGNEKLFF. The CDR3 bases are TGCGCCAGCAGCCAAGGTCGCTGGAGACAGGGGAATGAAAAACTGTTTTTT.

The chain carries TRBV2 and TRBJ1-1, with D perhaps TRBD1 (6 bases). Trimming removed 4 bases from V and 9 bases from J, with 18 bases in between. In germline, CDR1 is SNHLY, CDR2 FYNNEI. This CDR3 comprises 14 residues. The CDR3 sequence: CASSVSTTGGQAFF. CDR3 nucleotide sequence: TGTGCCAGCAGTGTAAGTACGACAGGTGGACAAGCTTTCTTT.

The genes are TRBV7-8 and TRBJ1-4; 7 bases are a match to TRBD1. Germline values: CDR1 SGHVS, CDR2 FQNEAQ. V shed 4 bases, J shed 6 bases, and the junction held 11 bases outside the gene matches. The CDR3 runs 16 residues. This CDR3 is CASSSNRGRRHEKLFF. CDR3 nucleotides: TGTGCCAGCAGCTCTAACAGGGGCAGACGGCATGAAAAACTGTTTTTT. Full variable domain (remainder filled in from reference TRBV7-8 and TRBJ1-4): GAGVSQSPRYKVAKRGQDVALRCDPISGHVSLFWYQQALGQGPEFLTYFQNEAQLDKSGLPSDRFFAERPEGSVSTLKIQRTQQEDSAVYLCASSSNRGRRHEKLFFGSGTQLSVL.

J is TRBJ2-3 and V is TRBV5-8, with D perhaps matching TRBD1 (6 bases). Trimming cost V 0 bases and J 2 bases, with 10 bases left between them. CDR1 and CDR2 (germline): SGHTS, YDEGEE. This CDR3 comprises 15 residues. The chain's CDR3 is CASSLEGEPTDTQYF. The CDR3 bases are TGTGCCAGCAGCTTGGAGGGGGAACCCACAGATACGCAGTATTTT.

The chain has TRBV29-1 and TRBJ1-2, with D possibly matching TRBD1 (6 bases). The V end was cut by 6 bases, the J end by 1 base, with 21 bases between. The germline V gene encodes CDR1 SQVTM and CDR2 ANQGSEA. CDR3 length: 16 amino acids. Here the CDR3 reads CSVSSPPGGGNYGYTF. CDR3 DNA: TGCAGCGTCTCCTCTCCCCCTGGGGGCGGTAACTATGGCTACACCTTC. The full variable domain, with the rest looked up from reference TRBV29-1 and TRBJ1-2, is SAVISQKPSRDICQRGTSLTIQCQVDSQVTMMFWYRQQPGQSLTLIATANQGSEATYESGFVIDKFPISRPNLTFSTLTVSNMSPEDSSIYLCSVSSPPGGGNYGYTFGSGTRLTVV.

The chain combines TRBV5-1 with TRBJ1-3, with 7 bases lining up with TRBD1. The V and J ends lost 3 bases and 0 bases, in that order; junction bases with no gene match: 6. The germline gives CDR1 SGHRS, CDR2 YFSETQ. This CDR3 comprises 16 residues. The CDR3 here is CASSSTGTSSGNTIYF. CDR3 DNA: TGCGCCAGCAGCTCGACAGGGACAAGCTCTGGAAACACCATATATTTT.

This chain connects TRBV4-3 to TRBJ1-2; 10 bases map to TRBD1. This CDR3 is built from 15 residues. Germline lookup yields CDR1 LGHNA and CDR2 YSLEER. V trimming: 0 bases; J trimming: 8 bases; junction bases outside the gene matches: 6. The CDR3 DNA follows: TGCGCCAGCAGCCAAGAACCGACAGGGGGCGGCGGCTACACCTTC. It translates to CASSQEPTGGGGYTF.

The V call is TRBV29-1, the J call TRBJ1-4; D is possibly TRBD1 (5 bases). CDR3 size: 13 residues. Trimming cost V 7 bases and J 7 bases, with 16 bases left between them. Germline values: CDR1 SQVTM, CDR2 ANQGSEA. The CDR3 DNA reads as TGCAGCGCCTCGACAGACACCCCTGAAAAACTGTTTTTT. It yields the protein CSASTDTPEKLFF.

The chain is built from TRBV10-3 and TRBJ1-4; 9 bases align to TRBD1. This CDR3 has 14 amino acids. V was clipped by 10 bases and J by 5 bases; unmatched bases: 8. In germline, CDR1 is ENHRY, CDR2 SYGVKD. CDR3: CATSWTGDNEKLFF. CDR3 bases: TGTGCCACATCCTGGACAGGGGACAATGAAAAACTGTTTTTT.

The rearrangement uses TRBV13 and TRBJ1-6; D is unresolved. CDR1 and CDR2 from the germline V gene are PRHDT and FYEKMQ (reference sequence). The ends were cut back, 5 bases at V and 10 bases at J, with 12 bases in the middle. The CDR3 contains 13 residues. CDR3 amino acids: CASSRVRGSPLHF. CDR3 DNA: TGTGCCAGCAGCCGAGTCAGAGGATCACCCCTCCACTTT.

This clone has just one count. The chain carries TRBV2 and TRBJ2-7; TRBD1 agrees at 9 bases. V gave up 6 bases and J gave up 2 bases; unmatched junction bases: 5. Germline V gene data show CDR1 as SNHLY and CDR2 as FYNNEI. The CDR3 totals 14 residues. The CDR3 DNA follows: TGTGCCAGCAGCGCGGACAGGGGTGCCTACGAGCAGTACTTC. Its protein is CASSADRGAYEQYF.

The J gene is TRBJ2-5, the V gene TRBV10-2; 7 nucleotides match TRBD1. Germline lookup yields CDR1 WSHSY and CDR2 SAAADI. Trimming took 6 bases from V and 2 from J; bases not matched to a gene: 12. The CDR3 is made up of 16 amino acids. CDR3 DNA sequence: TGCGCCAGCAGGTCCCCTCCCGGGACAGATCAAGAGACCCAGTACTTC. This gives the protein CASRSPPGTDQETQYF.

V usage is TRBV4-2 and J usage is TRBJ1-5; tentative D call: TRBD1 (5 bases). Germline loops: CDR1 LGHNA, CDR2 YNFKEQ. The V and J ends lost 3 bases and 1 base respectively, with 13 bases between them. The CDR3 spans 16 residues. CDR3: CASSQGGVRSNQPQHF. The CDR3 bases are TGTGCCAGCAGCCAGGGGGGGGTACGGAGCAATCAGCCCCAGCATTTT.

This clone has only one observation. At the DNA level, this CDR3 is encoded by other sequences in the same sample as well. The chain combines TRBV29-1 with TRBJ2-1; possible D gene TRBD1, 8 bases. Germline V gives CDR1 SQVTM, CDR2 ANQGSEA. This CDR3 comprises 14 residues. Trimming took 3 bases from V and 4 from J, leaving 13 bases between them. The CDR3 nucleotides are TGCAGCGTTGATCGGGGGGACAGGTACAATGAGCAGTTCTTC. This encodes CSVDRGDRYNEQFF.

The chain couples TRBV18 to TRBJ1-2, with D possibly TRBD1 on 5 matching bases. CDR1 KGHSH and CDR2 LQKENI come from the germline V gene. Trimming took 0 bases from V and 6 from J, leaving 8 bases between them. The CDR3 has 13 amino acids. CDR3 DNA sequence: TGTGCCAGCTCACCACCGACCAGGGATGGCTACACCTTC. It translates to CASSPPTRDGYTF. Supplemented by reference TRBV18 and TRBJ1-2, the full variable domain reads NAGVMQNPRHLVRRRGQEARLRCSPMKGHSHVYWYRQLPEEGLKFMVYLQKENIIDESGMPKERFSAEFPKEGPSILRIQQVVRGDSAAYFCASSPPTRDGYTFGSGTRLTVV.